A single sample is the source of the 24 T cell receptor beta chains below, sequenced in a study of vaccination effects on CD4 cells after COVID-19. Prior to sequencing, the ViraFEST assay stimulated PBMC with viral peptide pools, which expanded the antigen-specific CD4+ T cells. It was after around 10 days of culture that CD4+ T cells were isolated. According to PCR results, the person was infected with SARS-CoV-2 between March and December 2020. Libraries were prepared by immunoSEQ multiplex PCR; TCRdb keeps only in-frame clonotypes and omits some of them. The table has approximately 30,000 clones, 55% to 75% seen once. For these receptors, no antigen is known. The source was CD4+ T cells from PBMCs cultured with a peptide pool, collected before COVID-19 vaccination. The receptors come from a human donor who had a prior SARS-CoV-2 infection.

The V call is TRBV13, the J call TRBJ1-2; a weak D match, TRBD1 (5 bases). CDR1 and CDR2 from the germline V gene are PRHDT and FYEKMQ (reference sequence). Trimming removed 0 bases from V and 6 bases from J, with 11 bases in between. The CDR3 has 14 residues. CDR3 region: CASSLGRGTHGYTF. The CDR3 DNA is TGTGCCAGCAGCTTAGGCCGGGGGACCCATGGCTACACCTTC.

The chain employs TRBV11-2 and TRBJ2-5, with 9 bases matching TRBD1. This CDR3 is 15 amino acids long. J was trimmed by 4 bases and V by 3 bases; bases with no gene match: 6. In germline, CDR1 is SGHAT, CDR2 FQNNGV. The CDR3 spells CASSFNTGGAETQYF. DNA of the CDR3: TGTGCCAGCAGCTTCAATACAGGGGGCGCAGAGACCCAGTACTTC.

The rearrangement uses TRBV6-1 and TRBJ2-3; 14 bases are a match to TRBD2. Germline CDR1 MNHNS, CDR2 SASEGT. This CDR3 has 16 amino acids. The V segment lost 7 bases and the J segment 9 bases; nucleotides outside the gene matches: 12. The CDR3 here is CASTDGLAGGLGTQYF. CDR3 nucleotides: TGTGCCAGCACTGACGGACTAGCGGGAGGTCTAGGCACGCAGTATTTT.

The V gene is TRBV9, the J gene TRBJ2-1, with TRBD2 identical over 7 bases. Per germline, CDR1 SGDLS and CDR2 YYNGEE. This CDR3 comprises 13 residues. V shed 4 bases, J shed 9 bases, and the junction held 7 bases outside the gene matches. The CDR3, as DNA: TGTGCCAGCAGCCCGACTAGCCCCGGTGAGCAGTTCTTC. Amino acid sequence: CASSPTSPGEQFF.

The chain combines TRBV4-2 with TRBJ2-3; D call uncertain. Per germline, CDR1 LGHNA and CDR2 YNFKEQ. Between the trimmed V and J ends, which lost 4 bases and 6 bases, there was a span of 11 bases. The CDR3 runs to 13 residues. The CDR3 loop reads CASSPLLVDTQYF. The CDR3, as DNA: TGTGCCAGCAGCCCGCTGCTAGTGGATACGCAGTATTTT.

The chain recombines TRBV18 with TRBJ2-3; D uncertain. This CDR3 contains 15 residues. V was clipped by 3 bases and J by 0 bases, with 10 bases between them. Per germline, CDR1 KGHSH and CDR2 LQKENI. The CDR3 DNA reads as TGTGCCAGCTCACCCGCGGAGACTAGCACAGATACGCAGTATTTT. Its protein is CASSPAETSTDTQYF.

The chain carries TRBV6-5 and TRBJ1-4; D possibly corresponds to TRBD1 (5 bases). V was clipped by 2 bases and J by 8 bases, with 15 bases between them. CDR1 is MNHEY, CDR2 SVGAGI, per germline. The CDR3 extends over 15 amino acids. Here the CDR3 reads CASSYMGPRDEKLFF. CDR3 nucleotides: TGTGCCAGCAGTTACATGGGCCCGCGGGACGAAAAACTGTTTTTT.

This clone was recorded once. This chain links TRBV7-2 with TRBJ1-1; D not resolved. CDR3 length equals 13 residues. With 5 bases removed from V and 1 base from J, the gap between germline ends came to 8 bases. The germline gives CDR1 SGHTA, CDR2 FQGNSA. The CDR3 protein is CASSRVQNTEAFF. DNA for the CDR3: TGTGCCAGCAGCCGGGTCCAGAACACTGAAGCTTTCTTT.

The chain employs TRBV12-5 and TRBJ1-4; D ambiguous. The germline V and J ends were trimmed by 6 bases and 3 bases, with 11 bases remaining between them. Germline V gene sequence: CDR1 LGHNT, CDR2 FRNRAP. The CDR3 covers 14 residues. The CDR3 DNA is TGTGCTAGTGGGACCGGGCAGCCTAATGAAAAACTGTTTTTT. As protein: CASGTGQPNEKLFF.

The chain has TRBV6-1 and TRBJ1-1; no clear D. Trimming took off 7 bases at V and 0 bases at J, with 12 bases between the two ends. Germline V gene data show CDR1 as MNHNS and CDR2 as SASEGT. This CDR3 spans 14 amino acids. The CDR3 nucleotides are TGTGCCAGCACCTTACCCAGTCTGAACACTGAAGCTTTCTTT. It codes for CASTLPSLNTEAFF.

The V call is TRBV10-3, the J call TRBJ2-2; 7 positions match TRBD2. The V segment lost 3 bases and the J segment 0 bases; nucleotides outside the gene matches: 7. The CDR3 is made up of 17 amino acids. The germline CDR1 and CDR2 sequences are ENHRY and SYGVKD. As DNA, the CDR3 is TGTGCCATCAGTGATCGACTAGCCCCCGCGAACACCGGGGAGCTGTTTTTT. The encoded protein is CAISDRLAPANTGELFF.

The table lists this clone with a few counts. The chain links TRBV6-1 to TRBJ1-2; D remains ambiguous. The CDR3 covers 16 residues. The germline V and J ends were trimmed by 2 bases and 2 bases, with 15 bases remaining between them. Germline values: CDR1 MNHNS, CDR2 SASEGT. As DNA, the CDR3 is TGTGCCAGCAGTGAAAGGTCTAGGAGGTGGAACTATGGCTACACCTTC. Its translation is CASSERSRRWNYGYTF.

The V call is TRBV9, the J call TRBJ1-5; perhaps TRBD1 as D (6 bases). The germline V gene encodes CDR1 SGDLS and CDR2 YYNGEE. V was cut by 3 bases and J by 1 base, with 14 bases left in between. This CDR3 has 16 amino acids. For the CDR3, the DNA is TGTGCCAGCAGCGAGGGGGGCGACAGGAGCAATCAGCCCCAGCATTTT. Translating it yields CASSEGGDRSNQPQHF.

The gene calls are TRBV5-1 and TRBJ2-3; 13 bases fit TRBD2. The CDR3 length is 18 residues. V dropped 0 bases and J dropped 0; count of bases not matched to a gene: 4. Looked up from germline, CDR1 is SGHRS and CDR2 is YFSETQ. The CDR3 protein is CASSLARTSGRSTDTQYF. CDR3 coding DNA: TGCGCCAGCAGCTTGGCCAGGACTAGCGGGAGAAGCACAGATACGCAGTATTTT.

The rearrangement links TRBV5-4 to TRBJ2-1; 13 positions agree with TRBD2. Looked up from germline, CDR1 is SGHNT and CDR2 is YYREEE (reference sequence). Trimming at V came to 4 bases and at J to 5 bases, leaving 3 bases not matched to a gene. This CDR3 has 15 amino acids. The CDR3 is CASSPGLAGHNEQFF. CDR3 DNA: TGTGCCAGCAGCCCGGGACTAGCGGGACACAATGAGCAGTTCTTC.

This chain joins TRBV5-1 and TRBJ1-4; the D gene is possibly TRBD1 (5 bases). The CDR3 extends over 14 amino acids. The germline V gene encodes CDR1 SGHRS and CDR2 YFSETQ. V shed 5 bases and J shed 5 bases, with 13 bases lying between them. The DNA for the CDR3 is TGCGCCAGCAGATCGACAGAAATAAATGAAAAACTGTTTTTT. Its translation: CASRSTEINEKLFF.

This chain joins TRBV4-3 and TRBJ2-6, with D uncertain. CDR3 length: 17 amino acids. The germline V gene encodes CDR1 LGHNA and CDR2 YSLEER. With 0 bases removed from V and 0 bases from J, the gap between germline ends came to 9 bases. Here the CDR3 reads CASSQETRNSGANVLTF. The CDR3 DNA is TGCGCCAGCAGCCAAGAGACGCGAAACTCTGGGGCCAACGTCCTGACTTTC.

This chain uses TRBV6-2 or TRBV6-3 with TRBJ2-7; D is ambiguous. Germline-derived CDR1 and CDR2 are MNHEY and SVGEGT. The CDR3 is 16 amino acids. V shed 0 bases and J shed 2 bases, with 14 bases lying between them. In DNA, the CDR3 is TGTGCCAGCAGTTACTCGTCCGGTGTGGTCCCCTACGAGCAGTACTTC. Amino acid sequence: CASSYSSGVVPYEQYF.

The chain uses TRBV10-3 and TRBJ2-7; a possible D gene is TRBD2 (8 bases). The CDR3 runs 13 residues. V was cut by 10 bases and J by 4 bases, with 17 bases left in between. CDR1 ENHRY and CDR2 SYGVKD come from the germline V gene. As DNA, the CDR3 is TGTGCCACCGGGGGGGGCAGGGGGTACGAGCAGTACTTC. It translates to CATGGGRGYEQYF.

The chain carries TRBV7-2 and TRBJ1-2; 7 bases map to TRBD1. This CDR3 spans 14 amino acids. V shed 4 bases, J shed 4 bases, and the junction held 6 bases outside the gene matches. The germline V gene has CDR1 SGHTA and CDR2 FQGNSA. This CDR3 is CASSSYRGGYGYTF. The CDR3 nucleotides are TGTGCCAGCAGCTCATACAGGGGTGGCTATGGCTACACCTTC.

A few counts support this clone. V and J are TRBV2 and TRBJ2-1, with TRBD1 matching over 7 bases. Germline assignment: CDR1 SNHLY and CDR2 FYNNEI. This CDR3 spans 13 amino acids. Trimming cost V 11 bases and J 6 bases; bases outside gene matches: 10. CDR3 bases: TGTGCCCAACGGGCAGGGGGTTCCAATGAGCAGTTCTTC. Its translation is CAQRAGGSNEQFF. The full variable domain, its missing parts supplied by reference TRBV2 and TRBJ2-1, is EPEVTQTPSHQVTQMGQEVILRCVPISNHLYFYWYRQILGQKVEFLVSFYNNEISEKSEIFDDQFSVERPDGSNFTLKIRSTKLEDSAMYFCAQRAGGSNEQFFGPGTRLTVL.

The rearrangement joins TRBV6-6 to TRBJ1-1; D is unresolved. The CDR3 length is 14 residues. Germline values: CDR1 MNHNY, CDR2 SVGAGI (reference sequence). Trimming shortened V by 6 bases and J by 0 bases, and 11 bases separated the two germline ends. The CDR3 is CASRMITMNTEAFF. As DNA, the CDR3 is TGTGCCAGCAGGATGATCACCATGAACACTGAAGCTTTCTTT.

The chain carries TRBV3-1 (or the pseudogene TRBV3-2) and TRBJ2-3; 11 nucleotides match TRBD2. Germline V lookup: CDR1 LGHDT, CDR2 YNNKEL (reference sequence). The CDR3 runs to 15 residues. J gave up 1 base and V 4 bases, and 1 base lay outside the gene matches. The CDR3 loop reads CASSLLAGGTDTQYF. The DNA of the CDR3 is TGTGCCAGCAGCCTACTAGCGGGGGGCACAGATACGCAGTATTTT.

This clone was seen a handful of times. The chain joins TRBV7-8 to TRBJ2-7; D uncertain. The CDR3 totals 15 residues. Germline CDR1 reads SGHVS; CDR2 reads FQNEAQ. Trimming shortened V by 1 base and J by 2 bases, and 12 bases separated the two germline ends. CDR3 in amino acids: CASSLVTASTYEQYF. The CDR3 coding sequence is TGTGCCAGCAGCTTAGTCACCGCTTCTACCTACGAGCAGTACTTC.